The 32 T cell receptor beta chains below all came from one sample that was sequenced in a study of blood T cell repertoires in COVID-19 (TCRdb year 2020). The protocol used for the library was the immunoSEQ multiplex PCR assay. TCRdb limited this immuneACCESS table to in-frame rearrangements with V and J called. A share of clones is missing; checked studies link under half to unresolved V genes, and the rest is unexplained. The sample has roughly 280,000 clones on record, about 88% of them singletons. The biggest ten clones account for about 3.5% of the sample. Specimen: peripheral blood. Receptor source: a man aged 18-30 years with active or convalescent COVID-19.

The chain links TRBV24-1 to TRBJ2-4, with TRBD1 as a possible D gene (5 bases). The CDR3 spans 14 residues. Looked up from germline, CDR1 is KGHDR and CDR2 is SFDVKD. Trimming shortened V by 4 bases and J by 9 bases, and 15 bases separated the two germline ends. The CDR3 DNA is TGTGCCACCAGTGAAAGGGCAGGGTCTAGCATTCAGTACTTC. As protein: CATSERAGSSIQYF.

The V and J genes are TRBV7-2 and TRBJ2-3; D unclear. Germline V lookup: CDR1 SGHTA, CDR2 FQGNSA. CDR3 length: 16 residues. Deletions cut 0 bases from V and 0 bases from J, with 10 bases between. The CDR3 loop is CASSLAVQPSTDTQYF. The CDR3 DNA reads TGTGCCAGCAGCTTAGCGGTACAGCCTAGCACAGATACGCAGTATTTT. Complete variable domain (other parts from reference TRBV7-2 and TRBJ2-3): GAGVSQSPSNKVTEKGKDVELRCDPISGHTALYWYRQSLGQGLEFLIYFQGNSAPDKSGLPSDRFSAERTGGSVSTLTIQRTQQEDSAVYLCASSLAVQPSTDTQYFGPGTRLTVL.

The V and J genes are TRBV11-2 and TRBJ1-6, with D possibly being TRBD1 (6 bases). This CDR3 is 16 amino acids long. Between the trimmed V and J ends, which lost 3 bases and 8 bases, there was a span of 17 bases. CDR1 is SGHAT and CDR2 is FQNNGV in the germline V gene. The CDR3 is CASSFFRGGGDSPLHF. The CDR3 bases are TGTGCCAGCAGCTTCTTTAGGGGAGGGGGAGATTCACCCCTCCACTTT.

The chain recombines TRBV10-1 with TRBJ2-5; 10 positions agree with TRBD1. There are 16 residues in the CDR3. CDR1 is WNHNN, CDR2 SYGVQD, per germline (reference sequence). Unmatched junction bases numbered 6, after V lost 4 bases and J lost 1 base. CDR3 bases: TGCGCCAGCAGTGTCGGACAGGGGGGGTCCCAAGAGACCCAGTACTTC. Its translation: CASSVGQGGSQETQYF.

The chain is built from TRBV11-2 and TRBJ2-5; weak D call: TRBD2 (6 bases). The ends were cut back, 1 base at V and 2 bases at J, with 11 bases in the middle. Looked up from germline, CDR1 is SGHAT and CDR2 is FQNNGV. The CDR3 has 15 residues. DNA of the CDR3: TGTGCCAGCAGCTTAGTACTCGGGGGACAAGAGACCCAGTACTTC. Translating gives CASSLVLGGQETQYF.

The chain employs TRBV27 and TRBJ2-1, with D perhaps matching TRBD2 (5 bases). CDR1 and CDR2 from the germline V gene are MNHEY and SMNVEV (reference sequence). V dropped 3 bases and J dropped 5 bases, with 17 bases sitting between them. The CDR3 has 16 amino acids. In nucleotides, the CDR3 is TGTGCCAGCAGTTTGGTTTTCGGGGAGTTCGACAATGAGCAGTTCTTC. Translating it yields CASSLVFGEFDNEQFF.

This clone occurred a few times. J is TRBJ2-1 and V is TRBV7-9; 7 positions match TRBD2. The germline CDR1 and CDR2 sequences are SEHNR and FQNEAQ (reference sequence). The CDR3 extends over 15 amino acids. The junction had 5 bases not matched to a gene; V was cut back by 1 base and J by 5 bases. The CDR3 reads CASSLGQTSNNEQFF. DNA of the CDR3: TGTGCCAGCAGCTTAGGCCAGACTAGCAACAATGAGCAGTTCTTC. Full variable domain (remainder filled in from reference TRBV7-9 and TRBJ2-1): DTGVSQNPRHKITKRGQNVTFRCDPISEHNRLYWYRQTLGQGPEFLTYFQNEAQLEKSRLLSDRFSAERPKGSFSTLEIQRTEQGDSAMYLCASSLGQTSNNEQFFGPGTRLTVL.

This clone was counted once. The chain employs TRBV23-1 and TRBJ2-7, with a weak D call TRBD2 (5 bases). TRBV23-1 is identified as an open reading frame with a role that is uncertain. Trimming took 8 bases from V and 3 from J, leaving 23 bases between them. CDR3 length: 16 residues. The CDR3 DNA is TGCGCCAGCCCTCACGGGGAAAAGCTCCCTGGCTACGAGCAGTACTTC. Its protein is CASPHGEKLPGYEQYF.

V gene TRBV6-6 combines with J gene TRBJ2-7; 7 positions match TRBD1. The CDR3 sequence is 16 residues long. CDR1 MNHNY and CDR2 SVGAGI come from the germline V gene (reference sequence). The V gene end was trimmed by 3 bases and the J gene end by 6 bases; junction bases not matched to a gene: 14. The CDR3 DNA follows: TGTGCCAGCAGTTATAGGTTGGGGGACAGAGCACGCGAGCAGTACTTC. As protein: CASSYRLGDRAREQYF.

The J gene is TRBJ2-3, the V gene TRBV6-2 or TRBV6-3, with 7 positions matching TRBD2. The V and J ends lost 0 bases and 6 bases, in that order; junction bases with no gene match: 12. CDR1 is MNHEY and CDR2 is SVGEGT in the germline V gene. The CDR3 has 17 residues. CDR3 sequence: CASSYSFGGRWADTQYF. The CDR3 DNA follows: TGTGCCAGCAGTTACTCCTTCGGCGGGAGATGGGCGGATACGCAGTATTTT.

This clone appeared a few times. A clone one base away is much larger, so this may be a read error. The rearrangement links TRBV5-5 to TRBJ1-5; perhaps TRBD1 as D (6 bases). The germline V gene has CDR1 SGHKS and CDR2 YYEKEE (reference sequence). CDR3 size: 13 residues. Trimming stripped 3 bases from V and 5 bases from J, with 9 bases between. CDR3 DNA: TGTGCCAGCAGCTCACAGGGTGATCAGCCCCAGCATTTT. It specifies CASSSQGDQPQHF.

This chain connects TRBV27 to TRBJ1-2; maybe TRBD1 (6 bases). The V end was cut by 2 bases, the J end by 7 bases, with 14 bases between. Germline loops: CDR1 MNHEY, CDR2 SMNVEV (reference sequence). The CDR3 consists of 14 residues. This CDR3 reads CASSLSPGGGGYTF. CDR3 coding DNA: TGTGCCAGCAGTTTAAGCCCGGGGGGCGGTGGCTACACCTTC.

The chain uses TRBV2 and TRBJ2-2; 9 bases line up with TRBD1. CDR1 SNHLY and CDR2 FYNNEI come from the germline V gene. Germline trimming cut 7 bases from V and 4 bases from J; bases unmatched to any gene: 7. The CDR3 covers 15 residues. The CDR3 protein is CASTQQGASTGELFF. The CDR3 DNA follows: TGTGCCAGCACCCAACAGGGGGCTAGCACCGGGGAGCTGTTTTTT.

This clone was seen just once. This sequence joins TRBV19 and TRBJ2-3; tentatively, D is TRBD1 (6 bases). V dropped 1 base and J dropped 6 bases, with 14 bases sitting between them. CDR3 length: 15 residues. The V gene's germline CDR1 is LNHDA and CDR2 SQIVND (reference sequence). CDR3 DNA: TGTGCCAGTAGTATAGGTAACAGGGTTACCGATACGCAGTATTTT. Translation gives CASSIGNRVTDTQYF. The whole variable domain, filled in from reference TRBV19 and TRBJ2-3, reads DGGITQSPKYLFRKEGQNVTLSCEQNLNHDAMYWYRQDPGQGLRLIYYSQIVNDFQKGDIAEGYSVSREKKESFPLTVTSAQKNPTAFYLCASSIGNRVTDTQYFGPGTRLTVL.

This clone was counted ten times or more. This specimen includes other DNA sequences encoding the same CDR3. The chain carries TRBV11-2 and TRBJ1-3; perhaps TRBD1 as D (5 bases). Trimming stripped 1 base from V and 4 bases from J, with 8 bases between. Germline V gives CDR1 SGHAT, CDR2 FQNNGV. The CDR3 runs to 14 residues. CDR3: CASSLGGSGNTIYF. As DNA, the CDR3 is TGTGCCAGCAGCTTAGGGGGCTCAGGAAACACCATATATTTT.

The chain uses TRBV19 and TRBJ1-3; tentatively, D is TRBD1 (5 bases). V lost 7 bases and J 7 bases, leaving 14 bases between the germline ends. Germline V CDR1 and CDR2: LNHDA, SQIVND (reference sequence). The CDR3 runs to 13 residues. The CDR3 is CASTPRGGNTIYF. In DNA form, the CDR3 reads TGTGCCAGTACCCCTCGGGGGGGGAACACCATATATTTT.

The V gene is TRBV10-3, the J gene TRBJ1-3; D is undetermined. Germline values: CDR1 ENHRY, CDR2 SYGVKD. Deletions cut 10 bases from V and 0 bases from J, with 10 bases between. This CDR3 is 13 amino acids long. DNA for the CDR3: TGTGCCAGCGAGAGGAGCTCTGGAAACACCATATATTTT. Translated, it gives CASERSSGNTIYF.

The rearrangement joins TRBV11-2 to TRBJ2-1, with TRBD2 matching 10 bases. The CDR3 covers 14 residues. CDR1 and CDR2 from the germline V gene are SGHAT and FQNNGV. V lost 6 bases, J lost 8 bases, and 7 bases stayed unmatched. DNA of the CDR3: TGTGCCAGCAGTAAAACCGGGACTAGCGATGAGCAGTTCTTC. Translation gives CASSKTGTSDEQFF.

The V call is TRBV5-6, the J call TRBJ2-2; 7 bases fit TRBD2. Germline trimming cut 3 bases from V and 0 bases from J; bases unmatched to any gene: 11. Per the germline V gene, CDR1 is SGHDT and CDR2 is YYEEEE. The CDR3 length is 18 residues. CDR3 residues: CASSYYLYAGANTGELFF. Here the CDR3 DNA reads TGTGCCAGCAGCTATTACCTATACGCGGGGGCGAACACCGGGGAGCTGTTTTTT. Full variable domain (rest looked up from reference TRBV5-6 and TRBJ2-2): DAGVTQSPTHLIKTRGQQVTLRCSPKSGHDTVSWYQQALGQGPQFIFQYYEEEERQRGNFPDRFSGHQFPNYSSELNVNALLLGDSALYLCASSYYLYAGANTGELFFGEGSRLTVL.

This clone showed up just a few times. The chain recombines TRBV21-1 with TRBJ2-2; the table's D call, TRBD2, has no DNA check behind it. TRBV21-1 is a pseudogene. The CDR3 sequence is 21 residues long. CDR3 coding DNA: TGTGCCAGCAGCAAAGCGGGTGGGATCCAGCGGGGAAGCAATTCTCCCGGGGAGCTGTTTTTT. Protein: CASSKAGGIQRGSNSPGELFF.

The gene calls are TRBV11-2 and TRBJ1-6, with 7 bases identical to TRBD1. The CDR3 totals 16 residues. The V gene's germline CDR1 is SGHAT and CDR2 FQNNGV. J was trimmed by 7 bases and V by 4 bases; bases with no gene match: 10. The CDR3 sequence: CASSSGTVRRNSPLHF. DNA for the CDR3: TGTGCCAGCAGCTCCGGGACAGTCAGGCGGAATTCACCCCTCCACTTT.

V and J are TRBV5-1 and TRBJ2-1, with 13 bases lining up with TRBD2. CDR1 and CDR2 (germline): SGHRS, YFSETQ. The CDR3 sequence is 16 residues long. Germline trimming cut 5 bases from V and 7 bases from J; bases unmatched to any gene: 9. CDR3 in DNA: TGCGCCAGCAGGGCCCCCGGACTAGCGGGAGTGAATGAGCAGTTCTTC. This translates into CASRAPGLAGVNEQFF.

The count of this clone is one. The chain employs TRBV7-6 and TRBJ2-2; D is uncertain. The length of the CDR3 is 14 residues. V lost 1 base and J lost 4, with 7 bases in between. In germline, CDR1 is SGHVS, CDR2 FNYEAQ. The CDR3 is CASSLVGPTGELFF. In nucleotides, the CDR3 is TGTGCCAGCAGCTTAGTCGGTCCCACCGGGGAGCTGTTTTTT.

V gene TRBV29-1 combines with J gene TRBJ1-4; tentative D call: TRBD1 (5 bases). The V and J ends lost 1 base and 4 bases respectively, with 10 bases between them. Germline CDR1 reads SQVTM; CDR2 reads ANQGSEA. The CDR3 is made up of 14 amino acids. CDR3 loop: CSVEGGGVNEKLFF. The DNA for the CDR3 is TGCAGCGTTGAAGGAGGAGGGGTTAATGAAAAACTGTTTTTT.

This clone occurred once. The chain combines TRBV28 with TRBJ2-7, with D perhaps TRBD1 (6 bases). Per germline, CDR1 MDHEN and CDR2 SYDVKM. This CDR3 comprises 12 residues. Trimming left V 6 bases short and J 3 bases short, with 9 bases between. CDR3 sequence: CASRDSYYEQYF. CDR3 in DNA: TGTGCCAGCAGGGACAGTTACTACGAGCAGTACTTC.

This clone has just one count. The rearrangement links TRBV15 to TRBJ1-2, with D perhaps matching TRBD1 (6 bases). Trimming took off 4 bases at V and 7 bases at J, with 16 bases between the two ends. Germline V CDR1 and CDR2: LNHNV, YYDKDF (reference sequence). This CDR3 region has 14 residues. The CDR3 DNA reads TGTGCCACCAGCATGTCAACACAGGGAATTGGCTACACCTTC. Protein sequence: CATSMSTQGIGYTF.

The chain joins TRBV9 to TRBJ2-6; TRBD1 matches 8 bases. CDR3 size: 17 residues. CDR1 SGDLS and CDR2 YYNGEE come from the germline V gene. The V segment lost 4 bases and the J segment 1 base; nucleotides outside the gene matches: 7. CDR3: CASSPRDRQSGANVLTF. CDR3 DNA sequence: TGTGCCAGCAGCCCTCGGGACAGGCAATCTGGGGCCAACGTCCTGACTTTC. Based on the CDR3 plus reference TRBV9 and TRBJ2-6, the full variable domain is DSGVTQTPKHLITATGQRVTLRCSPRSGDLSVYWYQQSLDQGLQFLIQYYNGEERAKGNILERFSAQQFPDLHSELNLSSLELGDSALYFCASSPRDRQSGANVLTFGAGSRLTVL.

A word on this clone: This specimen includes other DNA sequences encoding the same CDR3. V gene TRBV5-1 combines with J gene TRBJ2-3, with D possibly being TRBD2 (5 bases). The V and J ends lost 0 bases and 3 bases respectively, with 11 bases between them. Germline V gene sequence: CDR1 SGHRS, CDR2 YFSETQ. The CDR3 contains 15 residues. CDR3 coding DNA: TGCGCCAGCAGCTTGGCTGCAGGAGGAACAGATACGCAGTATTTT. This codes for CASSLAAGGTDTQYF.

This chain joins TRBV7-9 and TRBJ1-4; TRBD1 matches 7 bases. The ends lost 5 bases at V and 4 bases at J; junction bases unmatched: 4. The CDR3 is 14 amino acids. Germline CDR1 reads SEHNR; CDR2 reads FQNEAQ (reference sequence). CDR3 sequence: CASSLGQNNEKLFF. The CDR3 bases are TGTGCCAGCAGCCTGGGACAGAATAATGAAAAACTGTTTTTT.

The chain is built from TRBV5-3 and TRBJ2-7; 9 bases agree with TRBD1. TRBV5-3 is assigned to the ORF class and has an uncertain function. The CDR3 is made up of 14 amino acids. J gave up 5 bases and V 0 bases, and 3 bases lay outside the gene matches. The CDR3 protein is CARSLGTGVHEQYF. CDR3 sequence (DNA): TGTGCCAGAAGCTTGGGGACAGGGGTCCACGAGCAGTACTTC.

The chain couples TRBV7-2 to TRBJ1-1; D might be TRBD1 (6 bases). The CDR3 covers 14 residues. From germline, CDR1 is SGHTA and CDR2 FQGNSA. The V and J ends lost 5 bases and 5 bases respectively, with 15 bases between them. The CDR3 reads CASSGSTQGTEAFF. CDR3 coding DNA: TGTGCCAGCAGCGGCAGTACTCAGGGGACTGAAGCTTTCTTT.

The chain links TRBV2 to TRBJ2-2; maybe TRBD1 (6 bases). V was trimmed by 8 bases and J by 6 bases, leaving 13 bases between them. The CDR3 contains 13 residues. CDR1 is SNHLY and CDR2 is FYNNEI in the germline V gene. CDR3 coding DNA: TGTGCCAGCTTGCAAGGGGGTCCCGGGGAGCTGTTTTTT. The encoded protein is CASLQGGPGELFF.